The rows below give T cell receptor beta chains drawn from one sample of a study of cytomegalovirus exposure and HLA in healthy donors. Only in-frame clones appear in the TCRdb table, and some are missing; sequencing was by immunoSEQ multiplex PCR. The sample has about 170,000 clones; over 65% are singletons. Sequenced: PBMCs. Receptor source: a female donor in good health and CMV-seronegative. Each CDR3 is given with its conserved first and last residue. A D gene is named only where the DNA matches it firmly. Part of the rows lack a size; the others show once, few, many or a class for expanded clones.

size: .
V: TRBV11-2
D: .
J: TRBJ1-1
CDR3: CASSLDYAGAEAFF
DNA: TGTGCCAGCAGCTTAGATTACGCAGGCGCTGAAGCTTTCTTT

size: .
V: TRBV9
D: TRBD2
J: TRBJ2-3
CDR3: CASSALAGGPTDTQYF
DNA: TGTGCCAGCAGCGCCTTAGCGGGGGGGCCCACAGATACGCAGTATTTT

size: .
V: TRBV28
D: TRBD1
J: TRBJ1-1
CDR3: CASSLSRDRWNTEAFF
DNA: TGTGCCAGCAGTTTGTCGCGGGACAGATGGAACACTGAAGCTTTCTTT

size: .
V: TRBV6-5
D: .
J: TRBJ1-2
CDR3: CASGPDRKYGYTF
DNA: TGTGCCAGCGGCCCCGACAGGAAGTATGGCTACACCTTC

size: .
V: TRBV19
D: TRBD1
J: TRBJ2-6
CDR3: CASGIPGQGSGANVLTF
DNA: TGTGCCAGTGGGATACCGGGACAGGGCTCTGGGGCCAACGTCCTGACTTTC

size: few
V: TRBV6-1
D: TRBD1
J: TRBJ1-6
CDR3: CASRGQFNSPLHF
DNA: TGTGCCAGCAGGGGACAGTTTAATTCACCCCTCCACTTT

size: once
V: TRBV2
D: TRBD1
J: TRBJ1-6
CDR3: CASSPGTGNNSPLHF
DNA: TGTGCCAGCAGTCCCGGGACAGGCAATAATTCACCCCTCCACTTT

size: .
V: TRBV21-1
D: .
J: TRBJ2-1
CDR3: CAAPSRREEQYNEQFF
DNA: TGTGCCGCCCCATCGAGGAGAGAGGAGCAGTACAATGAGCAGTTCTTC

size: once
V: TRBV7-2
D: .
J: TRBJ1-5
CDR3: CASSLLGAGIQPQHF
DNA: TGTGCCAGCAGCTTACTTGGGGCAGGGATTCAGCCCCAGCATTTT

size: .
V: TRBV15
D: .
J: TRBJ1-1
CDR3: CATSRDRGRNTEAFF
DNA: TGTGCCACCAGCAGAGACAGGGGACGGAACACTGAAGCTTTCTTT

size: .
V: TRBV6-5
D: TRBD1
J: TRBJ1-2
CDR3: CASRIGQGDGYTF
DNA: TGTGCCAGCAGGATCGGACAGGGGGATGGCTACACCTTC

size: .
V: TRBV4-1
D: .
J: TRBJ1-2
CDR3: CASSQTGVGGYTF
DNA: TGCGCCAGCAGCCAAACCGGGGTAGGCGGCTACACCTTC

size: .
V: TRBV19
D: TRBD2
J: TRBJ2-7
CDR3: CATRTGGGGYEQYF
DNA: TGTGCCACCAGGACGGGGGGGGGAGGCTACGAGCAGTACTTC